A selection of T cell receptor beta chains follows, all from one sample in a study of technical replicates of blood from several donors. TCRdb's copy holds only in-frame clones and misses some; the assay was immunoSEQ multiplex PCR. Of about 80,000 clones in the sample, 89% were seen once. Material: T cells isolated from PBMCs. The receptors stem from a human donor in good health. Both conserved end residues are part of each CDR3. The D gene is left open where the match is weak. The size entry is marked missing in some rows and otherwise reads once, few, many or a size class.

abundance	v_gene	d_gene	j_gene	CDR3nt	CDR3aa
-	TRBV5-4	-	TRBJ2-3	TGTGCCAGCAGCTTGACTAGCACAGATACGCAGTATTTT	CASSLTSTDTQYF
-	TRBV7-9	TRBD1	TRBJ2-7	TGTGCCAGCAGCTTAGATCTAGGGACAGGGGGCGGATACGAGCAGTACTTC	CASSLDLGTGGGYEQYF
-	TRBV27	-	TRBJ2-7	TGTGCCAGCAGTTTATTGTACAGCTCCTACGAGCAGTACTTC	CASSLLYSSYEQYF
-	TRBV2	-	TRBJ2-1	TGTGCCAGCAGTGAAACAGGTTACAATGAGCAGTTCTTC	CASSETGYNEQFF
few	TRBV30	-	TRBJ1-5	TGTGCCTGGAGCGTAGGGGGAGACGGTCAGCCCCAGCATTTT	CAWSVGGDGQPQHF
-	TRBV5-1	TRBD1	TRBJ2-7	TGCGCCAGCCGGGGGGGACAGGGGAAATACGAGCAGTACTTC	CASRGGQGKYEQYF
-	TRBV5-4	TRBD2	TRBJ2-6	TGTGCCAGCTGGGCTAGCGGGGACTCTGGGGCCAACGTCCTGACTTTC	CASWASGDSGANVLTF
once	TRBV28	TRBD2	TRBJ2-1	TGTGCCAGCAGTTCTAGCGGGAGGACCTACAATGAGCAGTTCTTC	CASSSSGRTYNEQFF
-	TRBV2	TRBD2	TRBJ2-3	TGTGCCAGCAGTGAGTTGCGGGAATCCGGGACTAGTTTCCGTTTT	CASSELRESGTSFRF
few	TRBV29-1	-	TRBJ2-4	TGCAGCGTTGAAGTAGACATTCAGTACTTC	CSVEVDIQYF
-	TRBV5-1	TRBD2	TRBJ2-3	TGCGCCAGCAGCCACCGACTAGCGGGGGGGGATACGCAGTATTTT	CASSHRLAGGDTQYF
-	TRBV11-3	-	TRBJ2-3	TGTGCCAGCAGCTTAGCAGCGAGCACAGATACGCAGTATTTT	CASSLAASTDTQYF
-	TRBV7-3	TRBD1	TRBJ1-2	TGTGCCAGCAGCGAAGGGACAGCTCGCTATGGCTACACCTTC	CASSEGTARYGYTF
-	TRBV7-3	-	TRBJ2-3	TGTGCCAGCAGCTTATGGCCCCTAGCCACAGATACGCAGTATTTT	CASSLWPLATDTQYF
-	TRBV2	-	TRBJ2-5	TGTGCCAGCAGTGATAGGGGGGGACGTCTGGAGACCCAGTACTTC	CASSDRGGRLETQYF
-	TRBV18	TRBD1	TRBJ2-3	TGTGCCAGCTCACTAGGACAGGACACAGATACGCAGTATTTT	CASSLGQDTDTQYF
-	TRBV18	TRBD2	TRBJ2-6	TGTGCCAGCGCGGGGGGGAGTCTGTCTGGGGCCAACGTCCTGACTTTC	CASAGGSLSGANVLTF
-	TRBV19	-	TRBJ2-7	TGTGCCAGTAGTTCGGGAAGTCCCACCTACGAGCAGTACTTC	CASSSGSPTYEQYF
-	TRBV6-1	-	TRBJ1-1	TGTGCCTTTCGGGATGGGTTGTTCGCTGAAGCTTTCTTT	CAFRDGLFAEAFF
-	TRBV5-1	-	TRBJ2-7	TGCGCCAGCAGCTTGGGAGCGGACTCCTACGAGCAGTACTTC	CASSLGADSYEQYF
-	TRBV6-5	-	TRBJ1-2	TGTGCCAGCAGTTACGGGGGCGACTATGGCTACACCTTC	CASSYGGDYGYTF
few	TRBV28	-	TRBJ1-1	TGTGCCAGCAGTTTAAGGGGGGCGGGGGACACTGAAGCTTTCTTT	CASSLRGAGDTEAFF
once	TRBV9	TRBD1	TRBJ2-5	TGTGCCAGCAGCGGACAGGGAATCCAAGAGACCCAGTACTTC	CASSGQGIQETQYF
-	TRBV6-1	-	TRBJ2-7	TGTGCCAGCAGTGGGCGGGACGGGTTCTACGAGCAGTACTTC	CASSGRDGFYEQYF
once	TRBV9	TRBD2	TRBJ2-1	TGTGCCAGCAGCGGCGGGGGGCAGTTCGATTTCCTCTTC	CASSGGGQFDFLF
once	TRBV7-3	TRBD1	TRBJ2-1	TGTGCCAGCAGCTTAACGGGACAGAGCTACAATGAGCAGTTCTTC	CASSLTGQSYNEQFF
few	TRBV4-2	-	TRBJ1-1	TGTGCCAGCAGCCAAGATCTCGGGTCCGCTACTGAAGCTTTCTTT	CASSQDLGSATEAFF
-	TRBV9	TRBD1	TRBJ2-1	TGTGCCAGCAGCTCTGACAGGGGGTTGTACAATGAGCAGTTCTTC	CASSSDRGLYNEQFF
-	TRBV6-4	-	TRBJ1-1	TGTGCCAGCAGTGAACTCCTGAACACTGAAGCTTTCTTT	CASSELLNTEAFF
-	TRBV7-8	-	TRBJ2-7	TGTGCCAGCAGCCGCAGGGGTGCAGGGGACTACGAGCAGTACTTC	CASSRRGAGDYEQYF
-	TRBV5-6	-	TRBJ1-1	TGTGCCAGCAGCTTGGATCGGGGGGAAGCTTTCTTT	CASSLDRGEAFF
-	TRBV5-1	-	TRBJ2-5	TGCGCCAGCAGCTTGCTGGCAGGGGTGGAGACCCAGTACTTC	CASSLLAGVETQYF
-	TRBV7-8	-	TRBJ1-1	TGTGCCAGCAGCACCAGGGGGAACACTGAAGCTTTCTTT	CASSTRGNTEAFF
-	TRBV7-9	TRBD1	TRBJ2-2	TGTGCCACTTCTCGGGCAGGGGGCACCGGGGAGCTGTTTTTT	CATSRAGGTGELFF
-	TRBV6-5	-	TRBJ2-4	TGTGCCAGCAGTTACGACCGCGGAAACATTCAGTACTTC	CASSYDRGNIQYF
once	TRBV7-9	TRBD1	TRBJ1-3	TGTGCCAGCAGCTTTCGGGACAGTAGAAACACCATATATTTT	CASSFRDSRNTIYF
-	TRBV2	-	TRBJ2-7	TGTGCCAGCAGTTCCGACTATCCTCAACAGGGATACCCCTACGAGCAGTACTTC	CASSSDYPQQGYPYEQYF
-	TRBV29-1	TRBD1	TRBJ2-7	TGCAGCGTTGAAGTCGCGGGACAGGGGTACGAGCAGTACTTC	CSVEVAGQGYEQYF
-	TRBV6-5	-	TRBJ2-2	TGTGCCAGTAACCTGGGACTTTCGACCGGGGAGCTGTTTTTT	CASNLGLSTGELFF
-	TRBV6-1	-	TRBJ2-7	TGTGCCAGCCGAATGCAGGGGACCTTCCTACGAGAACAGTACTTC	CASRMQGTFLREQYF
-	TRBV19	-	TRBJ2-7	TGTGCCAGTAGTATTTCTGGGAGAGCCTACGAGCAGTACTTC	CASSISGRAYEQYF
-	TRBV4-1	TRBD2	TRBJ2-1	TGCGCCAGCAGCCCGTACTATAGCGGGAGCTCTTACAATGAGCAGTTCTTC	CASSPYYSGSSYNEQFF
-	TRBV25-1	-	TRBJ2-7	TGTGCCAGCAGGTGGGGAACAGGTGACTACGAGCAGTACTTC	CASRWGTGDYEQYF
-	TRBV7-9	TRBD2	TRBJ2-1	TGTGCCAGCAGCTTTAGCGGGAGCTCCTACAATGAGCAGTTCTTC	CASSFSGSSYNEQFF
-	TRBV19	-	TRBJ2-1	TGTGCCAGTACTCCGGGACACGGGGCTTTTGAGCAGTTCTTC	CASTPGHGAFEQFF
-	TRBV11-3	-	TRBJ2-7	TGTGCCAGCAGCTTAGGGCGGAGCCACGAGCAGTACTTC	CASSLGRSHEQYF
-	TRBV5-4	TRBD1	TRBJ1-4	TGTGCCAGCAGCTCCGGGACAGTTAGTGAAAAACTGTTTTTT	CASSSGTVSEKLFF
-	TRBV7-2	-	TRBJ1-1	TGTGCCAGCAGCCCAACAGGACATCAAGGCACTGAAGCTTTCTTT	CASSPTGHQGTEAFF
-	TRBV5-8	-	TRBJ2-7	TGTGCCAGCAGCCTGGGAGGCGAGCAGTACTTC	CASSLGGEQYF
few	TRBV13	TRBD1	TRBJ1-1	TGTGCCAGCAGCCCCCAGGGGGAGGAATCGAGCACTGAAGCTTTCTTT	CASSPQGEESSTEAFF
-	TRBV11-3	-	TRBJ2-3	TGTGCCAGCAGTCCCCCCGGATTACTTAGCGCAGATACGCAGTATTTT	CASSPPGLLSADTQYF
-	TRBV9	-	TRBJ1-4	TGTGCCAGCACCCCGAGAGGAGGAGATAATGAAAAACTGTTTTTT	CASTPRGGDNEKLFF
-	TRBV7-9	-	TRBJ2-7	TGTGCCAGCAGCTTAACGGGGGTCTACGAGCAGTACTTC	CASSLTGVYEQYF
-	TRBV7-9	-	TRBJ2-7	TGTGCCAGCAGCTCCGGGACAAATACCTACGAGCAGTACTTC	CASSSGTNTYEQYF
-	TRBV5-4	TRBD2	TRBJ2-2	TGTGCCAGCAGCGCCGGGACTAGCGGGAGTGGCACCGGGGAGCTGTTTTTT	CASSAGTSGSGTGELFF
once	TRBV6-5	-	TRBJ2-2	TGTGCCAGCAGTTACAATCGGTACGGGGAGCTGTTTTTT	CASSYNRYGELFF
-	TRBV11-3	-	TRBJ2-6	TGTGCCAGCAGCTTAGGGGTTTTCGGAGAAACTGGGGCCAACGTCCTGACTTTC	CASSLGVFGETGANVLTF
-	TRBV6-1	-	TRBJ1-2	TGTGCCAGCAGTGTGTTACAGGTATCGGATGGCTACACCTTC	CASSVLQVSDGYTF
-	TRBV6-6	TRBD2	TRBJ2-5	TGTGCCAGTTTCGGGAGGGAAGAGACCCAGTACTTC	CASFGREETQYF
-	TRBV28	-	TRBJ1-1	TGTGCCAGCAGCCGGGGTACTGAAGCTTTCTTT	CASSRGTEAFF